This TCR beta chain was sequenced during a study of shared clonotypes between healthy human individuals. CD4+ cell separation produced CD45RA+ naive and CD45RA-negative memory subsets. The study, taken as a whole, reports: The sharing of 4.5% to 5% of naive CD4 clonotypes was seen across several donors.

The sample holds one count of this clone. Its antigen is not known. The CDR3 has 13 amino acids. The V gene's germline CDR1 is WNHNN and CDR2 SYGVQD (reference sequence). The germline V and J ends were trimmed by 2 bases and 1 base, with 5 bases remaining between them. Per the authors' pipeline: ImmunoSEQ sequences covered only the junction and lacked quality scores; filtering therefore differed. Sequenced by immunoSEQ multiplex PCR; TCRdb stores in-frame clones only, minus some. Clone size and V and J calls were adopted from that table, with D and trimming inferred from the DNA. The repertoire has over 2 million clones, around 95% of them found once; the top ten carry around 0.13%.

The receptor comes from a man between 18 and 35 years old in good health. The V call is TRBV10-1, the J call TRBJ1-1; D gene ambiguous. Sequencing used naive CD4+ T cells sorted from blood. Subset described: CD45RA+ positively selected. CDR3 in amino acids: CASSEEANTEAFF. In nucleotides, the CDR3 is TGCGCCAGCAGTGAGGAGGCGAACACTGAAGCTTTCTTT.